This paragraph covers one T cell receptor beta chain sequence. The source of the sample is a study of blood T cells in healthy people across ages. With a J-beta primer mix and a sample-barcoded 5' primer, a second PCR ran about 7 to 12 cycles. TCRdb ran MiXCR on the 5' RACE reads and lists one entry per CDR3 protein. The table lists about 560,000 distinct CDR3 sequences, about 25% of them singletons, with about 3.3% in the top ten. The CDR3 extends over 14 amino acids. V was pared by 3 bases and J by 5 bases, with 5 bases of the junction left unmatched. The germline V gene encodes CDR1 KGHSH and CDR2 LQKENI. This sample was shared with a second study, whose subject was T cells of mothers and their children.

The chain joins TRBV18 to TRBJ2-3; 7 nucleotides match TRBD2. The sequence came from a boy aged 2-15 years in good health. The source material was blood. The CDR3 DNA reads as TGTGCCAGCTCACCTCTGAGCGGGGAAGATACGCAGTATTTT. As protein: CASSPLSGEDTQYF.